This T cell receptor (beta chain) derives from a study of early T cells in non-severe SARS-CoV-2 infection. The germline V gene encodes CDR1 KGHDR and CDR2 SFDVKD. The CDR3 contains 18 residues. After removal of 3 bases from V and 5 bases from J, the junction contained 13 bases not matched to a gene. TCRdb reprocessed the 5' RACE reads via MiXCR and lists one record per CDR3 protein. The profile shows tens of thousands of distinct CDR3 sequences, roughly 12% of them singletons. V and J are TRBV24-1 and TRBJ2-1; TRBD2 matches at 9 bases. Sequencing input: whole blood. The TCR originated in an adult who was a healthcare worker with PCR-confirmed SARS-CoV-2 infection or an uninfected control (not recorded which). In nucleotides, the CDR3 is TGTGCCACCAGTGATCCCCCGGCTAGCGGGGTATTAGACAATGAGCAGTTCTTC. Its protein product is CATSDPPASGVLDNEQFF.